Listed below are T cell receptor beta chains from one sample, sequenced in a study of blood T cell repertoires in COVID-19. This table comes from immunoSEQ multiplex PCR, and its TCRdb copy is limited to in-frame clones, with some not included. The table has over 150,000 clones, more than 80% seen once; the top ten hold roughly 6%. Specimen: PBMCs or T cells enriched from blood (not recorded which). These receptors originate from a man aged 40-55 years who had recovered from COVID-19. CDR3s include the opening cysteine and the closing phenylalanine or tryptophan. Each record gives: clone size, V gene, D gene, J gene, CDR3 protein, CDR3 DNA. A D gene is named only where the DNA matches it firmly. Clone size is stated in some rows and not others, as once, few, many or a class when expanded.

clone_size: many
v_call: TRBV2
d_call: NA
j_call: TRBJ1-2
cdr3_aa: CASSETGSYGYTF
cdr3_nt: TGTGCCAGCAGTGAGACAGGCTCCTATGGCTACACCTTC

clone_size: once
v_call: TRBV7-8
d_call: TRBD1
j_call: TRBJ1-2
cdr3_aa: CASSGDSYGYTF
cdr3_nt: TGTGCCAGCAGCGGGGACAGCTATGGCTACACCTTC

clone_size: NA
v_call: TRBV14
d_call: TRBD1
j_call: TRBJ2-2
cdr3_aa: CASSLRTGANTGELFF
cdr3_nt: TGTGCCAGCAGCCTACGGACAGGGGCGAACACCGGGGAGCTGTTTTTT

clone_size: once
v_call: TRBV27
d_call: NA
j_call: TRBJ2-2
cdr3_aa: CASSLLGAGELFF
cdr3_nt: TGTGCCAGCAGTTTGTTAGGGGCCGGGGAGCTGTTTTTT

clone_size: NA
v_call: TRBV21-1
d_call: NA
j_call: TRBJ2-7
cdr3_aa: CASSWTGGPYEQYF
cdr3_nt: TGTGCCAGCAGTTGGACAGGGGGTCCCTACGAGCAGTACTTC

clone_size: NA
v_call: TRBV5-1
d_call: NA
j_call: TRBJ1-4
cdr3_aa: CASSPWGSLEGELFF
cdr3_nt: TGCGCCAGCAGCCCCTGGGGCAGCCTGGAAGGGGAACTGTTTTTT

clone_size: NA
v_call: TRBV7-6
d_call: NA
j_call: TRBJ2-7
cdr3_aa: CASSLQQSEGNEQYF
cdr3_nt: TGTGCCAGCAGCTTACAACAGTCGGAGGGGAACGAGCAGTACTTC

clone_size: NA
v_call: TRBV6-5
d_call: NA
j_call: TRBJ2-1
cdr3_aa: CASVTDNPPNNEQFF
cdr3_nt: TGTGCCAGCGTAACAGACAATCCCCCAAACAATGAGCAGTTCTTC

clone_size: NA
v_call: TRBV19
d_call: NA
j_call: TRBJ1-5
cdr3_aa: CATRGGISNQPQHF
cdr3_nt: TGTGCCACCCGCGGGGGGATCAGCAATCAGCCCCAGCATTTT

clone_size: NA
v_call: TRBV28
d_call: TRBD1
j_call: TRBJ1-5
cdr3_aa: CASSLPSDRGSNQPQHF
cdr3_nt: TGTGCCAGCAGTTTGCCTTCGGACAGGGGCAGCAATCAGCCCCAGCATTTT

clone_size: NA
v_call: TRBV4-1
d_call: NA
j_call: TRBJ1-1
cdr3_aa: CASSQVGSGQKAEAFF
cdr3_nt: TGCGCCAGCAGCCAAGTTGGATCAGGGCAGAAGGCTGAAGCTTTCTTT

clone_size: NA
v_call: TRBV3-1/TRBV3-2
d_call: NA
j_call: TRBJ2-1
cdr3_aa: CASAWRGSYNEQFF
cdr3_nt: TGTGCCAGCGCATGGAGGGGAAGCTACAATGAGCAGTTCTTC

clone_size: NA
v_call: TRBV30
d_call: NA
j_call: TRBJ1-4
cdr3_aa: CAWSDGGTVEKLFF
cdr3_nt: TGTGCCTGGAGTGACGGAGGCACGGTGGAAAAACTGTTTTTT

clone_size: NA
v_call: TRBV7-8
d_call: NA
j_call: TRBJ2-1
cdr3_aa: CASSFPGTQQFF
cdr3_nt: TGTGCCAGCAGCTTTCCCGGGACTCAGCAGTTCTTC

clone_size: few
v_call: TRBV5-1
d_call: NA
j_call: TRBJ2-7
cdr3_aa: CASSYSTYEQYF
cdr3_nt: TGCGCCAGCAGCTACTCGACCTACGAGCAGTACTTC

clone_size: NA
v_call: TRBV30
d_call: NA
j_call: TRBJ2-7
cdr3_aa: CAWGRGGPYEQYF
cdr3_nt: TGTGCCTGGGGGCGGGGAGGCCCCTACGAGCAGTACTTC

clone_size: once
v_call: TRBV5-1
d_call: TRBD1
j_call: TRBJ2-2
cdr3_aa: CASSRQGDTGELFF
cdr3_nt: TGCGCCAGCAGCCGACAGGGGGACACCGGGGAGCTGTTTTTT

clone_size: NA
v_call: TRBV9
d_call: TRBD2
j_call: TRBJ2-2
cdr3_aa: CASSWEGGFTGELFF
cdr3_nt: TGTGCCAGCAGCTGGGAGGGCGGGTTCACCGGGGAGCTGTTTTTT

clone_size: NA
v_call: TRBV6-5
d_call: TRBD1
j_call: TRBJ2-7
cdr3_aa: CASSSFRDRGTYEQYF
cdr3_nt: TGTGCCAGCAGTTCTTTCCGGGACAGGGGAACCTACGAGCAGTACTTC

clone_size: once
v_call: TRBV6-5
d_call: NA
j_call: TRBJ2-5
cdr3_aa: CAGQRGDQETQYF
cdr3_nt: TGTGCCGGTCAACGGGGAGACCAAGAGACCCAGTACTTC

clone_size: NA
v_call: TRBV2
d_call: TRBD1
j_call: TRBJ2-7
cdr3_aa: CASSRDRVIREQYF
cdr3_nt: TGTGCCAGCAGTCGGGACAGGGTAATTCGCGAGCAGTACTTC

clone_size: few
v_call: TRBV7-2
d_call: NA
j_call: TRBJ2-7
cdr3_aa: CASSLQGQRGGSYEQYF
cdr3_nt: TGTGCCAGCAGCTTACAGGGACAAAGGGGGGGGTCCTACGAGCAGTACTTC